A selection of T cell receptor beta chains follows, all from one sample in a study of blood T cell repertoires in COVID-19. Measured with immunoSEQ multiplex PCR; TCRdb has only the in-frame clones, and not every one. The sample yields around 330,000 clones, under 90% seen once. Sequenced material: PBMCs or T cells enriched from blood (not recorded which). The receptor set was obtained from a man in his fifties or sixties who had recovered from COVID-19. Both conserved end residues are part of each CDR3. The D gene is left open where the match is weak. Clone size is given for some rows only: seen once, a few or many times, or a class if the clone is expanded.

cdr3_nt cdr3_aa clone_size v_call d_call cdr3_length j_call
TGTGCTAGTGGTACGGGACTAGCGGGAGGTAGTGAGCAGTTCTTC CASGTGLAGGSEQFF once TRBV12-5 TRBD2 15 TRBJ2-1
TGCGCCAGCAGCCCTTGGACAGGGCTCAACGACGAGCAGTACTTC CASSPWTGLNDEQYF . TRBV4-1 TRBD1 15 TRBJ2-7
TGTGCTAGTGGATCCGGGGCCTACAATGAGCAGTTCTTC CASGSGAYNEQFF . TRBV12-5 . 13 TRBJ2-1
TGTGCCAGCAGTTCCGACAGCGGGGAGCTGTTTTTT CASSSDSGELFF . TRBV27 . 12 TRBJ2-2
TGTGCCAGCACCCCCTTGGGAGATGAGGCAGATACGCAGTATTTT CASTPLGDEADTQYF . TRBV6-2/TRBV6-3 . 15 TRBJ2-3
TGTGCCAGCACCGACAGGGCGAACACCGGGGAGCTGTTTTTT CASTDRANTGELFF . TRBV7-9 TRBD1 14 TRBJ2-2
TGTGCCAGCACCTTTTCCGGAACAGGGGGCGGCGATGAGCAGTTCTTC CASTFSGTGGGDEQFF . TRBV28 TRBD1 16 TRBJ2-1
TGTGCCAGCAGCAAGGACCGCCTACGGAACAGGACAGGGGGCCTCTACAATGAGCAGTTCTTC CASSKDRLRNRTGGLYNEQFF . TRBV21-1 . 21 TRBJ2-1
TGTGCCAGCAGCCCTCTAGCGGGAGGATCCAATGAGCAGTTCTTC CASSPLAGGSNEQFF . TRBV7-9 TRBD2 15 TRBJ2-1
TGTGCCAGCTCACGGGGACAGGGGATTGAAGCTTTCTTT CASSRGQGIEAFF . TRBV18 TRBD1 13 TRBJ1-1
TGTGCCAGCAGCACCCCTGTTTCGGCCCAGCATTTT CASSTPVSAQHF . TRBV12-3/TRBV12-4 . 12 TRBJ1-5
TGTGCCAGCAGTTACTCGAGGGGCAGGCTAGCGGGAGGGCCGAGCACCGGGGAGCTGTTTTTT CASSYSRGRLAGGPSTGELFF . TRBV6-2/TRBV6-3 TRBD2 21 TRBJ2-2
TGTGCCAGCAGGTCGACAGGGCGTTATGGCTACACCTTC CASRSTGRYGYTF . TRBV5-6 TRBD1 13 TRBJ1-2
TGTGCCAGCTCACCACCACCAGGGGGCACCTATGGCTACACCTTC CASSPPPGGTYGYTF . TRBV18 TRBD1 15 TRBJ1-2
TGTGCCAGCAGCCAAGCCCAGAACACCATATATTTT CASSQAQNTIYF . TRBV3-1/TRBV3-2 . 12 TRBJ1-3
TGTGCCAGCAGCGTAGCAGGGCGCGACTACGAGCAGTACTTC CASSVAGRDYEQYF . TRBV9 . 14 TRBJ2-7
TGTGCCAGCAGCCAACTGAGACAGTCCTACAATGAGCAGTTCTTC CASSQLRQSYNEQFF . TRBV3-1/TRBV3-2 . 15 TRBJ2-1
TGTGCCAGCAGCAAAGATGGTAGGAGGCGCCAAAGCACAGATACGCAGTATTTT CASSKDGRRRQSTDTQYF . TRBV21-1 . 18 TRBJ2-3
TGTGCCAGCAGGTATGGGACAGGGAACCAGTACTTC CASRYGTGNQYF once TRBV2 TRBD1 12 TRBJ2-7
TGTGCCACCAGGGACAACCAGAACACTGAAGCTTTCTTT CATRDNQNTEAFF . TRBV24-1 . 13 TRBJ1-1
TGTGCCAGCAGTTTGCTAATCCCGGGACAGGCCCCAAGGAATGAAAAACTGTTTTTT CASSLLIPGQAPRNEKLFF . TRBV28 TRBD1 19 TRBJ1-4
TGTGCCAGCTACCCGGGAGACAGGGCCACGGAGACCCAGTACTTC CASYPGDRATETQYF . TRBV28 . 15 TRBJ2-5
TGTGCCAGCAGCTTAACCCAAGGGGGAGACACTGAAGCTTTCTTT CASSLTQGGDTEAFF . TRBV7-3 . 15 TRBJ1-1
TGTGCCAGCAGGACAGGGATTGGCTATGGCTACACCTTC CASRTGIGYGYTF . TRBV28 TRBD1 13 TRBJ1-2
TGTGCCAGCAGTTTCACAGGGTTGATTGATCTGACTTTC CASSFTGLIDLTF . TRBV28 . 13 TRBJ2-6
TGCGCCAGCAGGCGGGACTCTGACAATGAGCAGTTCTTC CASRRDSDNEQFF . TRBV5-1 . 13 TRBJ2-1
TGTGCCAGCCCCAAAGTTGGGGGGGCCTACAATGAGCAGTTCTTC CASPKVGGAYNEQFF . TRBV21-1 . 15 TRBJ2-1
TGCGCCAGCAGCTCGATTAGCGGGAGGGCCTTTGAGACCCAGTACTTC CASSSISGRAFETQYF . TRBV5-1 TRBD2 16 TRBJ2-5
TGTGCCAGCAGCTTAGATGGACAGAGGACTAGCGGGAGGGCGGATACGCAGTATTTT CASSLDGQRTSGRADTQYF . TRBV7-2 TRBD2 19 TRBJ2-3
TGTGCCAGCAGTTTCCTCGGGGGGACTAGTTACAATGAGCAGTTCTTC CASSFLGGTSYNEQFF . TRBV28 TRBD2 16 TRBJ2-1
TGTGCCAGCAGGAACAGGGGACAGGCGAACACTGAAGCTTTCTTT CASRNRGQANTEAFF . TRBV28 TRBD1 15 TRBJ1-1
TGTGCCATCAGTACGGACAGGGGCTTTAATGAAAAACTGTTTTTT CAISTDRGFNEKLFF . TRBV10-3 TRBD1 15 TRBJ1-4
TGTGCCACCAGTGCGCTCCCGGGAGGTTCCTACAATGAGCAGTTCTTC CATSALPGGSYNEQFF . TRBV24-1 TRBD2 16 TRBJ2-1
TGTGCCAGCAGCAAACCCCCCCAACTAGCGGGAAGATACAATGAGCAGTTCTTC CASSKPPQLAGRYNEQFF . TRBV21-1 . 18 TRBJ2-1
TGTGCCAGTAGACCCCCACTCGACATGTATGGCTACACCTTC CASRPPLDMYGYTF . TRBV19 . 14 TRBJ1-2
TGTGCCAGCAGCTTGACAGGGACCCAATACAATGAGCAGTTCTTC CASSLTGTQYNEQFF . TRBV5-5 . 15 TRBJ2-1
TGTGCCTGGAGTCCGACAGGGGGAAGCACAGATACGCAGTATTTT CAWSPTGGSTDTQYF . TRBV30 TRBD1 15 TRBJ2-3
TGTGCCAGCAGTTCGGGGGGACAGGGGCCCTCCTACGAGCAGTACTTC CASSSGGQGPSYEQYF . TRBV7-2 TRBD1 16 TRBJ2-7
TGTGCCAGCAGTTCTATAGACAGGGGAAATGAAAAACTGTTTTTT CASSSIDRGNEKLFF . TRBV6-1 TRBD1 15 TRBJ1-4
TGTGCCAGCAGTACCACAGGGATTCCTCAGTACTTC CASSTTGIPQYF . TRBV28 . 12 TRBJ2-4
TGTGCCAGCATAGCCACACTGAACACTGAAGCTTTCTTT CASIATLNTEAFF . TRBV6-5 . 13 TRBJ1-1
TGTGCCAGCAGTTCGGACAGGGGATCTGACTATGGCTACACCTTC CASSSDRGSDYGYTF . TRBV6-2/TRBV6-3 TRBD1 15 TRBJ1-2
TGTGCCACCAAACAAGGCGCAGCGGGAGAGTCGGCCGGGGAGCTGTTTTTT CATKQGAAGESAGELFF . TRBV7-3 TRBD2 17 TRBJ2-2
TGTGCCAGCAGCCAGGGTGGGCTCAATCAGCCCCAGCATTTT CASSQGGLNQPQHF . TRBV9 . 14 TRBJ1-5
TGTGCCAGCAGTACAGGGGAGAGAGGCTACACCTTC CASSTGERGYTF . TRBV6-5 TRBD1 12 TRBJ1-2
TGCAGCGTTGAAGGAGGGAACAACTACGAGCAGTACTTC CSVEGGNNYEQYF . TRBV29-1 . 13 TRBJ2-7
TGCGCCAGCAGCTTGACCCCCTGGAGGGAAGAAACTAATGAAAAACTGTTTTTT CASSLTPWREETNEKLFF . TRBV5-1 . 18 TRBJ1-4
TGCGCCAGCAGCGCACAGGGGGGTAACACTGAAGCTTTCTTT CASSAQGGNTEAFF . TRBV5-1 TRBD1 14 TRBJ1-1
TGTGCCAGCAGCTTAGCGGGCAGCTCCTACGAGCAGTACTTC CASSLAGSSYEQYF . TRBV7-9 . 14 TRBJ2-7
TGTGCCAGTAGTATAACCCTCCAGGTAGCGGTGGGAGAGACCCAGTACTTC CASSITLQVAVGETQYF . TRBV19 . 17 TRBJ2-5
TGTGCCAGCAGCAAAGAACTTTTCTGTCTTACTGAAGCTTTCTTT CASSKELFCLTEAFF . TRBV21-1 . 15 TRBJ1-1
TGTGCCAGCAGCCTCCTCTCGCCGGACACTGAAGCTTTCTTT CASSLLSPDTEAFF . TRBV5-6 . 14 TRBJ1-1
TGCAGCGTTGAACGGTTAATAGAACAAGAGACCCAGTACTTC CSVERLIEQETQYF . TRBV29-1 . 14 TRBJ2-5
TGCGCCAGCAGTGGGTCGGGGGGTCCACAGGGGGCTAACACCGGGGAGCTGTTTTTT CASSGSGGPQGANTGELFF . TRBV10-1 TRBD1 19 TRBJ2-2